This TCR beta chain was recorded in a study of blood T cells in healthy people across ages. The second PCR ran 7 to 11 cycles with a sample-barcoded 5' primer and J-beta primers. Each cDNA molecule carried a tag from a template-switch adaptor that contained 12 random nucleotides. MiXCR, applied by TCRdb to the 5' RACE reads, yields one record per CDR3 protein. The data contain roughly 830,000 distinct CDR3 sequences, around 62% of them singletons. All donors came from Russia, were Caucasian and healthy, and spanned ages roughly 6 to 95. The germline gives CDR1 LNHNV, CDR2 YYDKDF (reference sequence). The CDR3 contains 17 residues. V dropped 1 base and J dropped 2; count of bases not matched to a gene: 10. As to this clonotype: Its antigen is as yet unknown.

The study, taken as a whole, reports: There was a strong correlation between TCR beta diversity and naive T cell percentage.

The sequencing input was blood. The chain is built from TRBV15 and TRBJ1-2; 7 bases align to TRBD1. The receptor was derived from a man between 25 and 39 years old in good health. CDR3 loop: CATSRVSTGVQNYGYTF. The CDR3 DNA follows: TGTGCCACCAGCAGAGTTAGTACAGGGGTACAAAACTATGGCTACACCTTC.